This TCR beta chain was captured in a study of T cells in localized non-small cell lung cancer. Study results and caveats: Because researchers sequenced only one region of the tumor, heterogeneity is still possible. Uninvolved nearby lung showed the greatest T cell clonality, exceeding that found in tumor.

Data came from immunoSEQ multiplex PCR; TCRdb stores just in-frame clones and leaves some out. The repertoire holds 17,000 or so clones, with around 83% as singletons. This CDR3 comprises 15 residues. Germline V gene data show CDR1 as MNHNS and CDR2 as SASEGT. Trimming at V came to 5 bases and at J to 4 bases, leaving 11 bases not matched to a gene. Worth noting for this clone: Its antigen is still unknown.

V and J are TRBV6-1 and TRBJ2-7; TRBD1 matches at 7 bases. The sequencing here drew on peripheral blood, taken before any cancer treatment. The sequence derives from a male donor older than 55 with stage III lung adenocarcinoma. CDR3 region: CASSSRTGGKYEQYF. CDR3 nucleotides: TGTGCCAGCAGTTCCCGGACAGGTGGTAAATACGAGCAGTACTTC.